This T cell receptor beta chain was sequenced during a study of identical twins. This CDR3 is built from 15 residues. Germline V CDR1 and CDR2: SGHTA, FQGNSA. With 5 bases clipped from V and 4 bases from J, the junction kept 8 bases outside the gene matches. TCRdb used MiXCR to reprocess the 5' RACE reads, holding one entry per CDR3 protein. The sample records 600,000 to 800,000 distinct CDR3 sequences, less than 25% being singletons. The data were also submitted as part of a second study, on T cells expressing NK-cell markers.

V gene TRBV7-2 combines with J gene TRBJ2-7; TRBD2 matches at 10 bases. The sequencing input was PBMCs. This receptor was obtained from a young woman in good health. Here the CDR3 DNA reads TGTGCCAGCAGCGAGCTAGCGGGAGTGTTGTACGAGCAGTACTTC. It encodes CASSELAGVLYEQYF.